This TCR beta chain was identified during a study of blood T cell repertoires in COVID-19. Study details: Acute and convalescent COVID-19 samples came from the United States, Italy and Spain.

Ages ranged from about 18 to 100 years, with residence in some 25 US areas. Cohorts were assigned according to the clinical history that participants reported. Per the authors' pipeline: How many nucleated cells were present was estimated from reference gene primer amplification. The data were produced by immunoSEQ multiplex PCR, yet TCRdb's version contains in-frame clones alone and is incomplete. V and J calls and clone size are those listed in that table; D and trimming were worked out from the DNA. This sample has around 250,000 clones; roughly 85% occur once, and the top ten carry around 5%. The table lists this clone with a count of one. Sequences were obtained from PBMCs or T cells enriched from blood (not recorded which). The TCR originated in a man between 40 and 49 years old who had been exposed to COVID-19.

CDR3 nucleotide sequence: TGTGCCAGCAGCTCACCTAGCGGTACCTACGAGCAGTACTTC. Translating gives CASSSPSGTYEQYF. This chain uses TRBV6-5 with TRBJ2-7, with TRBD2 matching 7 bases. CDR1 is MNHEY, CDR2 SVGAGI, per germline. The CDR3 covers 14 residues. V shed 6 bases and J 2 bases; nucleotides not matched to a gene: 7.